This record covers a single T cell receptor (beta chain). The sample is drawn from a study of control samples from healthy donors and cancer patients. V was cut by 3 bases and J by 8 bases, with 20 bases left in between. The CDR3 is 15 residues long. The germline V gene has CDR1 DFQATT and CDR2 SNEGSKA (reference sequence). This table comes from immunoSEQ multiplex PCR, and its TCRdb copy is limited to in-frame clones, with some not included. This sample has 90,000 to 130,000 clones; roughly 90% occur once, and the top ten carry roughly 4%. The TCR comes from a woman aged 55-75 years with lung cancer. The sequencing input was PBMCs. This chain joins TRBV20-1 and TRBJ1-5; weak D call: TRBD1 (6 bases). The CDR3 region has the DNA TGCAGTGCTAGTAGGCAGGGGATAGTTAATGAGCCCCAGCATTTT. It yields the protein CSASRQGIVNEPQHF.